These 28 T cell receptor beta chains were sequenced from one sample in a study of OX40 agonist ivuxolimab in advanced cancers. Clones were read by immunoSEQ multiplex PCR, and TCRdb kept only the in-frame ones, dropping some. The table lists about 120,000 clones, over 85% of them singletons, with more than 0.15% in the top ten. The sample was CD4+ or CD8+ T cells sorted from blood, taken in a trial of the OX40 agonist ivuxolimab. The receptors here all came from an adult with an advanced solid tumor such as melanoma, head and neck, liver or kidney cancer.

The V and J genes are TRBV29-1 and TRBJ1-6, with 10 bases fitting TRBD1. There are 16 residues in the CDR3. The germline V gene has CDR1 SQVTM and CDR2 ANQGSEA. The J segment lost 8 bases and the V segment lost 0 bases, leaving 7 bases of the junction unmatched. CDR3 amino acids: CSVEDAGGTGDSPLHF. The CDR3 DNA sequence: TGCAGCGTTGAAGATGCAGGGGGGACAGGGGATTCACCCCTCCACTTT.

This rearrangement joins TRBV2 to TRBJ2-2; tentatively, D is TRBD2 (5 bases). The CDR3 length is 17 residues. V was clipped by 1 base and J by 0 bases, with 12 bases between them. Germline V gene data show CDR1 as SNHLY and CDR2 as FYNNEI. The CDR3 reads CASSEDEVRANTGELFF. CDR3 DNA sequence: TGTGCCAGCAGTGAAGATGAGGTGCGGGCGAACACCGGGGAGCTGTTTTTT.

V is TRBV5-3 and J is TRBJ1-4; TRBD1 matches 8 bases. TRBV5-3 is an ORF, and what it does is uncertain. CDR3 size: 17 residues. V lost 1 base and J lost 7; bases outside the gene matches: 12. In DNA form, the CDR3 reads TGTGCCAGAAGCTTGCTCCCCCCGGACAGGGTCGGTGAAAAACTGTTTTTT. This translates into CARSLLPPDRVGEKLFF.

The rearrangement links TRBV7-3 to TRBJ1-3; D gene uncertain. CDR3 size: 15 residues. CDR1 and CDR2 from the germline V gene are SGHTA and FQGTGA. Trimming cost V 3 bases and J 3 bases, with 12 bases left between them. The CDR3 bases are TGTGCCAGCAGCTTGGGCTCGGGCGGTGGAAACACCATATATTTT. This sequence encodes CASSLGSGGGNTIYF.

The chain carries TRBV11-1 and TRBJ2-1; weak D call: TRBD1 (6 bases). The V and J ends lost 6 bases and 8 bases respectively, with 26 bases between them. Germline CDR1 SGHAT, CDR2 FQDESV (reference sequence). The CDR3 loop spans 17 amino acids. The DNA of the CDR3 is TGTGCCAGCAGACCCCAACAACCTTTAAACAGGGCGTATGAGCAGTTCTTC. Translation gives CASRPQQPLNRAYEQFF. The full variable domain, completed using reference TRBV11-1 and TRBJ2-1, is EAEVAQSPRYKITEKSQAVAFWCDPISGHATLYWYRQILGQGPELLVQFQDESVVDDSQLPKDRFSAERLKGVDSTLKIQPAELGDSAMYLCASRPQQPLNRAYEQFFGPGTRLTVL.

Here the CDR3 DNA reads TGTGCCAGCACCCCTTCCGGGAACACTGAAGCTTTCTTT. Translated, it gives CASTPSGNTEAFF. The chain joins TRBV28 to TRBJ1-1, with D hard to call. Germline values: CDR1 MDHEN, CDR2 SYDVKM. CDR3 length equals 13 residues. The ends were cut back, 7 bases at V and 1 base at J, with 10 bases in the middle.

The rearrangement links TRBV5-1 to TRBJ2-5; perhaps TRBD1 as D (5 bases). Trimming shortened V by 4 bases and J by 5 bases, and 21 bases separated the two germline ends. Germline lookup yields CDR1 SGHRS and CDR2 YFSETQ. The CDR3 has 16 amino acids. This CDR3 reads CASSGLGRNNQETQYF. The CDR3 DNA reads as TGCGCCAGCAGCGGCTTGGGGCGGAACAATCAGGAGACCCAGTACTTC.

The chain links TRBV5-1 to TRBJ1-1; D call uncertain. Germline assignment: CDR1 SGHRS and CDR2 YFSETQ. Trimming left V 0 bases short and J 0 bases short, with 3 bases between. This CDR3 has 13 amino acids. This CDR3 reads CASSLDLNTEAFF. CDR3 sequence (DNA): TGCGCCAGCAGCTTGGATTTGAACACTGAAGCTTTCTTT.

V usage is TRBV6-5 and J usage is TRBJ1-5, with 10 bases identical to TRBD1. This CDR3 is built from 15 residues. V gave up 5 bases and J gave up 7 bases; unmatched junction bases: 8. CDR1 and CDR2 from the germline V gene are MNHEY and SVGAGI. The CDR3 sequence is CASSASGQGRQPQHF. CDR3 coding DNA: TGTGCCAGCAGTGCCTCGGGACAGGGGCGCCAGCCCCAGCATTTT.

The gene calls are TRBV15 and TRBJ2-2; no reliable D call. The germline gives CDR1 LNHNV, CDR2 YYDKDF (reference sequence). The CDR3 contains 16 residues. V was cut by 0 bases and J by 2 bases, with 10 bases left in between. DNA for the CDR3: TGTGCCACCAGCAGAGATCTTGACGGAAACACCGGGGAGCTGTTTTTT. It translates to CATSRDLDGNTGELFF.

The V gene is TRBV30, the J gene TRBJ2-1; no firm D call. The CDR3 is 18 residues long. Germline CDR1 and CDR2: GTSNPN and SVGIG (reference sequence). V lost 2 bases and J 0 bases, leaving 20 bases between the germline ends. For the CDR3, the DNA is TGTGCCTGGAGTTCCACGTCCCTCACAGCCCGCTCCTACAATGAGCAGTTCTTC. It codes for CAWSSTSLTARSYNEQFF.

V and J are TRBV30 and TRBJ2-6; TRBD1 might be the D (6 bases). The CDR3 totals 18 residues. V dropped 2 bases and J dropped 4 bases, with 21 bases sitting between them. Germline V CDR1 and CDR2: GTSNPN, SVGIG (reference sequence). As DNA, the CDR3 is TGTGCCTGGAGTTCACCCAGGCACAGGGAAACCGGGGCCAACGTCCTGACTTTC. Amino acid sequence: CAWSSPRHRETGANVLTF.

The chain uses TRBV7-9 and TRBJ2-7, with 10 bases aligning to TRBD2. The V gene end was trimmed by 4 bases and the J gene end by 3 bases; junction bases not matched to a gene: 3. CDR1 and CDR2 (germline): SEHNR, FQNEAQ (reference sequence). The CDR3 consists of 14 residues. The CDR3 spells CASSSAGGVYEQYF. The CDR3 bases are TGTGCCAGCAGCTCAGCGGGAGGGGTCTACGAGCAGTACTTC.

V usage is TRBV18 and J usage is TRBJ2-7; D may be TRBD1 or TRBD2 (5 bases each). Germline V gives CDR1 KGHSH, CDR2 LQKENI. This CDR3 has 14 residues. V lost 4 bases to trimming and J lost 2 bases, with 12 bases between them. CDR3 region: CASSLWDGPYEQYF. The DNA for the CDR3 is TGTGCCAGCTCACTATGGGACGGACCCTACGAGCAGTACTTC.

J is TRBJ2-7 and V is TRBV6-5; the D is unclear. The germline gives CDR1 MNHEY, CDR2 SVGAGI. Trimming shortened V by 7 bases and J by 2 bases, and 15 bases separated the two germline ends. The CDR3 loop spans 14 amino acids. The CDR3 sequence is CASTQTQPPYEQYF. DNA for the CDR3: TGTGCCAGCACCCAGACCCAGCCCCCCTACGAGCAGTACTTC.

The rearrangement joins TRBV28 to TRBJ2-7; possibly TRBD2 for D (5 bases). Trimming removed 2 bases from V and 3 bases from J, with 8 bases in between. From germline, CDR1 is MDHEN and CDR2 SYDVKM. The CDR3 is made up of 13 amino acids. The CDR3 DNA reads as TGTGCCAGCAGTTTAGTAGAGGGCTACGAGCAGTACTTC. Translating gives CASSLVEGYEQYF. Full variable domain (missing parts from reference TRBV28 and TRBJ2-7): DVKVTQSSRYLVKRTGEKVFLECVQDMDHENMFWYRQDPGLGLRLIYFSYDVKMKEKGDIPEGYSVSREKKERFSLILESASTNQTSMYLCASSLVEGYEQYFGPGTRLTVT.

The sample holds one count of this clone. The CDR3 loop is CASSLVATGTSGTGELFF. CDR3 in DNA: TGTGCCAGCAGCTTAGTAGCTACCGGGACTAGCGGTACCGGGGAGCTGTTTTTT. The chain carries TRBV7-6 and TRBJ2-2, with TRBD2 identical over 11 bases. This CDR3 has 18 amino acids. Germline trimming cut 1 base from V and 5 bases from J; bases unmatched to any gene: 9. Germline values: CDR1 SGHVS, CDR2 FNYEAQ.

This sequence joins TRBV28 and TRBJ1-3; no clear D gene. The CDR3 is 15 residues long. Germline V CDR1 and CDR2: MDHEN, SYDVKM. Trimming cost V 4 bases and J 0 bases, with 10 bases left between them. CDR3 in DNA: TGTGCCAGCAGTTCACAGACGAACTCTGGAAACACCATATATTTT. Amino acids: CASSSQTNSGNTIYF.

This clone appeared a single time. The CDR3 is CASSLGQGAGWTEAFF. The CDR3 coding sequence is TGTGCCAGCTCACTAGGACAGGGCGCGGGTTGGACTGAAGCTTTCTTT. This chain connects TRBV18 to TRBJ1-1; 8 bases align to TRBD1. V was pared by 4 bases and J by 5 bases, with 12 bases of the junction left unmatched. CDR1 KGHSH and CDR2 LQKENI come from the germline V gene. The CDR3 is 16 residues long.

The genes are TRBV28 and TRBJ1-5; D is ambiguous. CDR1 MDHEN and CDR2 SYDVKM come from the germline V gene. Trimming took off 6 bases at V and 0 bases at J, with 6 bases between the two ends. This CDR3 is 13 amino acids long. Here the CDR3 DNA reads TGTGCCAGCAGCCTATTTAGCAATCAGCCCCAGCATTTT. Its protein product is CASSLFSNQPQHF.

The CDR3, as DNA: TGTGCCAGCAGTTTAGGGGGGTCAAAGACTGAAGCTTTCTTT. This encodes CASSLGGSKTEAFF. V usage is TRBV28 and J usage is TRBJ1-1, with D tentatively TRBD1 (5 bases). The ends were cut back, 2 bases at V and 5 bases at J, with 12 bases in the middle. Germline assignment: CDR1 MDHEN and CDR2 SYDVKM. This CDR3 comprises 14 residues.

The CDR3 here is CASSEGIQETQYF. The CDR3 coding sequence is TGTGCCAGCTCGGAGGGGATCCAAGAGACCCAGTACTTC. This chain links TRBV18 with TRBJ2-5, with a weak D call TRBD2 (6 bases). The ends were cut back, 6 bases at V and 1 base at J, with 9 bases in the middle. The CDR3 totals 13 residues. Looked up from germline, CDR1 is KGHSH and CDR2 is LQKENI.

This chain connects TRBV20-1 to TRBJ1-6, with a tentative D call TRBD1 (5 bases). The germline CDR1 and CDR2 sequences are DFQATT and SNEGSKA (reference sequence). The CDR3 covers 11 residues. V gave up 5 bases and J gave up 18 bases, with 17 bases separating them. CDR3 protein: CSAWNRDVSHF. CDR3 sequence (DNA): TGCAGTGCTTGGAACCGGGACGTTAGCCACTTT.

This clone occurred once. This chain connects TRBV30 to TRBJ2-3, with D uncertain. This CDR3 is built from 13 residues. The ends were cut back, 3 bases at V and 6 bases at J, with 13 bases in the middle. Germline lookup yields CDR1 GTSNPN and CDR2 SVGIG (reference sequence). The CDR3 DNA follows: TGTGCCTGGAGCGACCCGCATGGGGATACGCAGTATTTT. Protein: CAWSDPHGDTQYF. Full variable domain (remainder filled in from reference TRBV30 and TRBJ2-3): SQTIHQWPATLVQPVGSPLSLECTVEGTSNPNLYWYRQAAGRGLQLLFYSVGIGQISSEVPQNLSASRPQDRQFILSSKKLLLSDSGFYLCAWSDPHGDTQYFGPGTRLTVL.

V gene TRBV27 combines with J gene TRBJ1-5, with D perhaps TRBD1 (5 bases). The germline V and J ends were trimmed by 7 bases and 2 bases, with 18 bases remaining between them. This CDR3 is built from 16 residues. Germline V CDR1 and CDR2: MNHEY, SMNVEV (reference sequence). Written as DNA, the CDR3 is TGTGCCAGCAACCCTCCCGTCAGGGTTCGCAATCAGCCCCAGCATTTT. This translates into CASNPPVRVRNQPQHF.

V gene TRBV9 combines with J gene TRBJ2-3; TRBD2 matches at 8 bases. Germline lookup yields CDR1 SGDLS and CDR2 YYNGEE. Losses at the gene ends were 4 bases for V and 2 bases for J; bases not matched to a gene: 3. This CDR3 comprises 14 residues. CDR3 sequence reads: CASSPGGATDTQYF. In DNA form, the CDR3 reads TGTGCCAGCAGCCCGGGGGGGGCCACAGATACGCAGTATTTT.

This sequence joins TRBV7-8 and TRBJ1-2, with no clear D. Trimming removed 6 bases at V and 0 bases at J, with 11 bases between. The length of the CDR3 is 14 residues. Germline V gene lookup returns CDR1 SGHVS and CDR2 FQNEAQ. The DNA of the CDR3 is TGTGCCAGCAGTGTATTGACCTCTAACTATGGCTACACCTTC. This sequence encodes CASSVLTSNYGYTF.

J is TRBJ1-6 and V is TRBV2; the D gene is possibly TRBD1 (5 bases). This CDR3 region has 17 residues. Germline V gene sequence: CDR1 SNHLY, CDR2 FYNNEI. V was trimmed by 6 bases and J by 0 bases, leaving 15 bases between them. In DNA form, the CDR3 reads TGTGCCAGCAGCGACCGGGGCCCAAGCTCCTATAATTCACCCCTCCACTTT. This translates into CASSDRGPSSYNSPLHF. Complete variable domain (other parts from reference TRBV2 and TRBJ1-6): EPEVTQTPSHQVTQMGQEVILRCVPISNHLYFYWYRQILGQKVEFLVSFYNNEISEKSEIFDDQFSVERPDGSNFTLKIRSTKLEDSAMYFCASSDRGPSSYNSPLHFGNGTRLTVT.